The 14 T cell receptor beta chains below were found in one sample sequenced in a study of Graves' ophthalmopathy and Graves' hyperthyroidism. RNA served as the template for amplifying TCR beta CDR3 regions. Amplification began with first-round RT-PCR using HTBI primers, then second-round multiplex PCR was performed. TCRdb independently ran MiXCR on the multiplex PCR reads; one entry per CDR3 protein. The table lists 660,000 or so distinct CDR3 sequences, roughly two fifths of them singletons, with 3.3% in the top ten. The specimen sequenced was peripheral blood. The receptors were sampled from an adult man with Graves' ophthalmopathy.

This clonotype was observed at least ten times. This chain connects TRBV12-3 or TRBV12-4 to TRBJ2-6; D gene uncertain. The CDR3 has 14 residues. Trimming stripped 6 bases from V and 2 bases from J, with 8 bases between. Here the CDR3 reads CASSAYTGANVLTF. CDR3 DNA sequence: TGTGCCAGCAGCGCATACACTGGGGCCAACGTCCTGACTTTC.

The table lists this clonotype with many counts. V usage is TRBV5-1 and J usage is TRBJ1-6; TRBD1 might be the D (5 bases). V was pared by 1 base and J by 8 bases, with 16 bases between. This CDR3 comprises 16 residues. CDR1 SGHRS and CDR2 YFSETQ come from the germline V gene. Here the CDR3 reads CASSLWGDSRDSPLHF. CDR3 nucleotides: TGCGCCAGCAGCTTGTGGGGCGACAGTCGCGATTCACCCCTCCACTTT.

This clonotype was recorded only once. In this CDR3 the conserved last residue, phenylalanine or tryptophan, is missing, so a read error is likely. No DNA is shown, since the ends of the CDR3 on it are uncertain; the CDR3 is the one TCRdb lists. CDR3 loop: CASSEDSS. This rearrangement joins TRBV2 to TRBJ2-6. The CDR3 extends over 8 residues, inclusive of both ends. Germline CDR1 and CDR2: SNHLY and FYNNEI.

This clonotype has a count of ten or more. The CDR3 coding sequence is TGTGCCAGTAGTACAGCGGGTAGCACCGGGGAGCTGTTTTTT. It is translated as CASSTAGSTGELFF. The V gene is TRBV19, the J gene TRBJ2-2; TRBD2 is a possible D gene (6 bases). Germline-derived CDR1 and CDR2 are LNHDA and SQIVND (reference sequence). The CDR3 is 14 amino acids. V was cut by 4 bases and J by 4 bases, with 10 bases left in between.

The sample holds a few counts of this clonotype. The chain joins TRBV2 to TRBJ2-7; D is possibly TRBD1 (9 bases). Germline V gene sequence: CDR1 SNHLY, CDR2 FYNNEI. V lost 6 bases to trimming and J lost 0 bases, with 18 bases between them. This CDR3 is built from 16 residues. The CDR3 protein is CASSPGQGTSSYEQYF. CDR3 nucleotide sequence: TGTGCCAGCAGCCCCGGACAGGGGACTAGCTCCTACGAGCAGTACTTC.

This chain uses TRBV24-1 with TRBJ1-5, with D unclear. The CDR3 has 11 residues. The ends were cut back, 3 bases at V and 12 bases at J, with 8 bases in the middle. Looked up from germline, CDR1 is KGHDR and CDR2 is SFDVKD. The CDR3 sequence is CATSDRVGQHF. For the CDR3, the DNA is TGTGCCACCAGTGATCGGGTCGGCCAGCATTTT.

J is TRBJ2-6 and V is TRBV25-1; D gene ambiguous. The V and J ends lost 8 bases and 0 bases respectively, with 11 bases between them. There are 15 residues in the CDR3. Germline assignment: CDR1 MGHDK and CDR2 SYGVNS. As DNA, the CDR3 is TGTGCCAGCCAAGAACCAAACTCTGGGGCCAACGTCCTGACTTTC. Residues: CASQEPNSGANVLTF.

This clonotype was recorded many times. V gene TRBV7-8 combines with J gene TRBJ2-7; 9 bases are shared with TRBD1. This CDR3 region has 16 residues. Per germline, CDR1 SGHVS and CDR2 FQNEAQ. V trimming: 4 bases; J trimming: 5 bases; junction bases outside the gene matches: 12. CDR3 sequence reads: CASSSIPQGANDEQYF. In DNA form, the CDR3 reads TGTGCCAGCAGCTCTATCCCACAGGGGGCCAACGACGAGCAGTACTTC. The whole variable domain, filled in from reference TRBV7-8 and TRBJ2-7, reads GAGVSQSPRYKVAKRGQDVALRCDPISGHVSLFWYQQALGQGPEFLTYFQNEAQLDKSGLPSDRFFAERPEGSVSTLKIQRTQQEDSAVYLCASSSIPQGANDEQYFGPGTRLTVT.

This clonotype has at least ten counts. The chain is built from TRBV7-9 and TRBJ2-5; D is unresolved. The CDR3 consists of 15 residues. Trimming shortened V by 5 bases and J by 2 bases, and 15 bases separated the two germline ends. The germline gives CDR1 SEHNR, CDR2 FQNEAQ (reference sequence). The CDR3 DNA is TGTGCCAGCAGCACGGACCCCCTCCTACAAGAGACCCAGTACTTC. Translating gives CASSTDPLLQETQYF.

A few counts support this clonotype. The genes are TRBV19 and TRBJ1-3; tentative D call: TRBD1 (5 bases). V was shortened by 1 base and J by 8 bases, with 18 bases between the two germline ends. This CDR3 is built from 16 residues. Germline CDR1 and CDR2: LNHDA and SQIVND (reference sequence). CDR3: CASSIGIVTDGDTIYF. The CDR3 coding sequence is TGTGCCAGTAGTATAGGTATCGTGACAGACGGGGACACCATATATTTT.

This clonotype showed up just once. V usage is TRBV30 and J usage is TRBJ2-2; D is unclear. The CDR3 has 13 residues. Germline lookup yields CDR1 GTSNPN and CDR2 SVGIG (reference sequence). The CDR3 region is CVRETRNTGELFF. The CDR3 DNA reads TGTGTACGAGAGACGCGGAACACCGGGGAGCTGTTTTTT.

This clonotype was detected ten times or more. The CDR3 is CASSPPALFYTF. The CDR3 nucleotides are TGTGCCAGCAGTCCCCCCGCTCTATTCTACACCTTC. The chain joins TRBV6-5 to TRBJ1-2, with no clear D. This CDR3 spans 12 amino acids. Trimming removed 5 bases at V and 10 bases at J, with 14 bases between. Germline-derived CDR1 and CDR2 are MNHEY and SVGAGI.

The J gene is TRBJ1-4, the V gene TRBV5-5; 10 positions agree with TRBD1. After removal of 0 bases from V and 7 bases from J, the junction contained 3 bases not matched to a gene. The CDR3 is 15 residues long. Per germline, CDR1 SGHKS and CDR2 YYEKEE (reference sequence). The CDR3 DNA reads TGTGCCAGCAGCTTGGGACAGGGGGCGCGTGAAAAACTGTTTTTT. Translated, it gives CASSLGQGAREKLFF.

A remark on this clonotype: One end of the junction varies from germline; a read error may be responsible. The chain employs TRBV7-9 and TRBJ1-1; D unresolved. This CDR3 comprises 16 residues. Germline-derived CDR1 and CDR2 are SEHNR and FQNEAQ (reference sequence). CDR3 region: CASSLEGPGMNTEAFF. The CDR3 DNA sequence: TGTGCCAGCAGTTTAGAAGGTCCGGGTATGAACACTGAAGCTTTCTTT.